This T cell receptor beta chain was documented in a study of T cell repertoires in cytomegalovirus infection. On the study more broadly: Public signatures in TCR beta pointed to CMV infection and matching HLA type. Points from the study as a whole: CMV-specific TCR beta clonotypes restricted by HLA-C were the ones dominating the ex vivo response. Identification of carriers of CMV plus the relevant HLA was achieved through cumulative public TCR beta family frequency.

At least ten counts were recorded for this clonotype. Its cognate antigen is unknown. TCRdb called the reads again in MiXCR, with one record for every CDR3 protein. The data hold 65,000 to 90,000 distinct CDR3 sequences, with about 4% observed a single time. Sequencing was performed on PBMCs. This clonotype originated in a human donor in good health (CMV status not recorded). Some clones in this sample may be carry-over from other donors' samples.

CDR3 in DNA: TGTGCCATCAGTGAGTCGAGTCCGCGGGAGACCCAGTACTTC. Translating it yields CAISESSPRETQYF. The J gene is TRBJ2-5, the V gene TRBV10-3; D unresolved. Per germline, CDR1 ENHRY and CDR2 SYGVKD. The V end lost 0 bases, the J end lost 5 bases, and 10 bases lay between the germline ends. The CDR3 runs 14 residues.